This T cell receptor (beta chain) is drawn from a study of graft-versus-host responses after intestinal transplantation. Looking at the study overall: Isolated intestinal, liver-intestinal, or multivisceral transplants had been given to the recipients. For two to four years after anti-thymocyte globulin induction, all recipients took tacrolimus and steroids. Study-wide findings and caveats: Maximum circulating GvH clone levels tracked with early post-transplant HvG decreases. Clonal ratios of graft-versus-host to host-versus-graft in allografts were high for patients exhibiting graft-donor T cell macrochimerism.

The protocol was immunoSEQ multiplex PCR, while the TCRdb copy is restricted to in-frame clones and leaves out a portion. The data show roughly 46,000 clones, over 80% seen once. Points on this clone: Its target is not known.

The sample consisted of PBMCs, taken about 800 days after a first intestinal transplant, on the day of a second. This receptor was obtained from a human patient who received an intestinal transplant, so some T cells may come from the graft donor.

The CDR3 DNA sequence: TGTGCCATCAGTGGGTTACAGGGGGGTAGGACTGAAGCTTTCTTT. This codes for CAISGLQGGRTEAFF. This chain joins TRBV10-3 and TRBJ1-1; 8 nucleotides line up with TRBD1. Per the germline V gene, CDR1 is ENHRY and CDR2 is SYGVKD. The V gene end was trimmed by 4 bases and the J gene end by 5 bases; junction bases not matched to a gene: 9. The CDR3 is made up of 15 amino acids.